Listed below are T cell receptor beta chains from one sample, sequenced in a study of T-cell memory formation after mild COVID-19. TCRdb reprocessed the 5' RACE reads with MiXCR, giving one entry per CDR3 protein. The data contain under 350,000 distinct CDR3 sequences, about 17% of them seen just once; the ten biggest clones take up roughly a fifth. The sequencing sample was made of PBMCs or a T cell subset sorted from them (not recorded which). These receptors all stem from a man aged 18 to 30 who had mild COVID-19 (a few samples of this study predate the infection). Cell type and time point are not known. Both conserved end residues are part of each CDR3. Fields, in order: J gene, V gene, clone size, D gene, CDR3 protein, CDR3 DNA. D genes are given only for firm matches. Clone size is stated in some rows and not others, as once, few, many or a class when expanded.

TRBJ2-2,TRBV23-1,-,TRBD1,CASSPGQGRNANTGELFF,TGCGCCAGCAGTCCCGGACAGGGGAGGAACGCGAACACCGGGGAGCTGTTTTTT
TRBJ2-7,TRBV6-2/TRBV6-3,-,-,CASSYSGHSGYEQYF,TGTGCCAGCAGTTACTCCGGTCACTCGGGCTACGAGCAGTACTTC
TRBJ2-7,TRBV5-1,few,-,CASSLSAIYEQYF,TGCGCCAGCAGCTTGTCAGCGATATACGAGCAGTACTTC
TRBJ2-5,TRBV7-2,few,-,CASGQAPGTQYF,TGTGCCAGCGGCCAGGCCCCGGGGACCCAGTACTTC
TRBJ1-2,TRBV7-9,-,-,CASSFAQGTNYGYTF,TGTGCCAGCAGCTTCGCTCAGGGGACTAACTATGGCTACACCTTC
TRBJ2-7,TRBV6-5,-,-,CASSYGDGEQYF,TGTGCCAGCAGTTACGGGGATGGCGAGCAGTACTTC
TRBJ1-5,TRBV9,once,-,CASSVAPETNQPQHF,TGTGCCAGCAGCGTAGCTCCAGAAACCAATCAGCCCCAGCATTTT
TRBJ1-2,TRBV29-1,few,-,CSVLQGVGGYTF,TGCAGCGTTCTCCAAGGGGTCGGTGGCTACACCTTC
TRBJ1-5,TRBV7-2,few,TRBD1,CASSVGQDQPQHF,TGTGCCAGCAGCGTAGGACAGGATCAGCCCCAGCATTTT
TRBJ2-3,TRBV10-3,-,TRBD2,CAISDSSGSTDTQYF,TGTGCCATCAGTGACTCTAGCGGTAGCACAGATACGCAGTATTTT
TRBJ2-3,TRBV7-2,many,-,CASSSFGTDTQYF,TGTGCCAGCAGCTCGTTCGGCACAGATACGCAGTATTTT
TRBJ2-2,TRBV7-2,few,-,CASSFPRYGGLSTGELFF,TGTGCCAGCAGCTTCCCCCGTTACGGGGGCCTTAGCACCGGGGAGCTGTTTTTT
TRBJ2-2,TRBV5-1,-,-,CASIKGEVRTNTGELFF,TGCGCCAGCATAAAAGGGGAAGTCCGAACGAACACCGGGGAGCTGTTTTTT
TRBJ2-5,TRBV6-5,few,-,CASRAGLLGGETQYF,TGTGCCAGCAGGGCGGGACTCCTGGGAGGAGAGACCCAGTACTTC
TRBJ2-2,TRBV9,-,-,CASSVTPNTGELFF,TGTGCCAGCAGCGTGACACCAAACACCGGGGAGCTGTTTTTT
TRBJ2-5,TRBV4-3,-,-,CASSQSTGEGQETQYF,TGCGCCAGCAGCCAGTCAACAGGGGAGGGCCAAGAGACCCAGTACTTC
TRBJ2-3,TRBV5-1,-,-,CASSLRPGSTDTQYF,TGCGCCAGCAGCTTAAGGCCAGGGAGCACAGATACGCAGTATTTT
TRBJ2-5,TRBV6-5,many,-,CASSYRWRGLGETQYF,TGTGCCAGCAGTTACCGGTGGAGGGGGCTTGGAGAGACCCAGTACTTC
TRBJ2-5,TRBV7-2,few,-,CASRHRFWGETQYF,TGTGCCAGCAGGCACAGGTTCTGGGGTGAGACCCAGTACTTC
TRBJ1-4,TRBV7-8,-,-,CASSPSIRGDEKLFF,TGTGCCAGCAGCCCGTCCATCAGGGGCGATGAAAAACTGTTTTTT
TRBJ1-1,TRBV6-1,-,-,CASTSVERWAFF,TGTGCCAGCACCTCGGTCGAGAGGTGGGCTTTCTTT
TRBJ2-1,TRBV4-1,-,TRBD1,CASSQKGQGSDNEQFF,TGCGCCAGCAGCCAGAAGGGACAGGGGTCCGACAATGAGCAGTTCTTC
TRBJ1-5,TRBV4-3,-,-,CASSQGEGRSNQPQHF,TGCGCCAGCAGCCAAGGCGAGGGACGGAGCAATCAGCCCCAGCATTTT
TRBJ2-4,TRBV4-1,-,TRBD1,CASSQGMGQAGLGKNIQYF,TGCGCCAGCAGCCAGGGCATGGGACAGGCGGGTCTGGGCAAAAACATTCAGTACTTC
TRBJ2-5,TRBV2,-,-,CASTEGVGQYF,TGTGCCAGCACCGAGGGGGTCGGCCAGTACTTC
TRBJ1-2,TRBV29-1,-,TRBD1,CSVEDWQGDGYTF,TGCAGCGTTGAAGATTGGCAGGGGGATGGCTACACCTTC
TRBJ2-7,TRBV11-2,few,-,CASTQSLATAYEQYF,TGTGCCAGCACCCAGAGCTTAGCGACAGCATACGAGCAGTACTTC
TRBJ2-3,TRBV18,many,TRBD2,CASSPLAGGTDTQYF,TGTGCCAGCTCACCACTAGCGGGGGGCACAGATACGCAGTATTTT
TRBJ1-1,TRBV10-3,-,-,CAISESRGNTEAFF,TGTGCCATCAGTGAGTCGAGGGGGAACACTGAAGCTTTCTTT
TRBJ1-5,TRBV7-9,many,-,CASSLATGNQPQHF,TGTGCCAGCAGCTTAGCGACAGGCAATCAGCCCCAGCATTTT
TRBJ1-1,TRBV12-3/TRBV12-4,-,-,CASTCGEGNTEAFF,TGTGCCAGCACCTGTGGTGAAGGGAACACTGAAGCTTTCTTT
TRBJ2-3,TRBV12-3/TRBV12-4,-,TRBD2,CASSPGLAPSPDTQYF,TGTGCCAGCAGTCCCGGACTAGCGCCTAGTCCAGATACGCAGTATTTT
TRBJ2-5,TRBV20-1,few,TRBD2,CSAPTRDYWETQYF,TGCAGTGCGCCAACCCGGGACTATTGGGAGACCCAGTACTTC
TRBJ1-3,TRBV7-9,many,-,CASSLQRFGGDTIYF,TGTGCCAGCAGCTTACAGCGGTTCGGAGGGGACACCATATATTTT
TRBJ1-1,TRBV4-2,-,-,CASSQRATEAFF,TGTGCCAGCAGCCAACGGGCCACTGAAGCTTTCTTT